Presented here are 24 T cell receptor beta chains from one specimen sequenced in a study of T cells in Graves' hyperthyroidism and ophthalmopathy. TCR beta CDR3 regions were amplified from RNA transcripts. Carried out on the TCR CDR3, a first-round RT-PCR used the HTBI primer set. TCRdb recomputed calls from the multiplex PCR reads with MiXCR, one row per CDR3 protein. The sample consists of a few hundred thousand distinct CDR3 sequences, roughly a fifth of them appearing once. The sequenced sample was blood. The source of these receptors is a man between 45 and 60 years old with Graves' ophthalmopathy.

The V call is TRBV6-1, the J call TRBJ2-1; 9 bases are shared with TRBD2. The V gene's germline CDR1 is MNHNS and CDR2 SASEGT. This CDR3 spans 18 amino acids. J gave up 7 bases and V 3 bases, and 16 bases lay outside the gene matches. CDR3 amino acids: CASSDPTWGSGSRNEQFF. The CDR3 DNA is TGTGCCAGCAGTGATCCCACCTGGGGTAGCGGGAGTCGGAATGAGCAGTTCTTC.

This clonotype has ten or more counts. The rearrangement uses TRBV10-3 and TRBJ2-1, with 8 bases identical to TRBD2. J gave up 7 bases and V 2 bases, and 4 bases lay outside the gene matches. Germline CDR1 is ENHRY and CDR2 is SYGVKD. The CDR3 extends over 14 amino acids. The CDR3 coding sequence is TGTGCCATCAGTGAGGGGACTAGTGGTAATGAGCAGTTCTTC. As protein: CAISEGTSGNEQFF.

The genes are TRBV30 and TRBJ1-6; D remains ambiguous. The CDR3 has 14 amino acids. Trimming stripped 4 bases from V and 4 bases from J, with 11 bases between. The germline gives CDR1 GTSNPN, CDR2 SVGIG (reference sequence). CDR3 sequence (DNA): TGTGCCTGGAACGACCCCTCATATAATTCACCCCTCCACTTT. Amino acid sequence: CAWNDPSYNSPLHF.

The gene calls are TRBV20-1 and TRBJ2-6; 9 positions match TRBD2. The CDR3 loop spans 16 amino acids. Germline CDR1 is DFQATT and CDR2 is SNEGSKA (reference sequence). V was clipped by 5 bases and J by 0 bases; unmatched bases: 5. The CDR3 sequence is CSAAGTSTSGANVLTF. CDR3 nucleotide sequence: TGCAGTGCTGCCGGGACTAGCACCTCTGGGGCCAACGTCCTGACTTTC.

This clonotype occurred many times. The J gene is TRBJ2-7, the V gene TRBV20-1; D unclear. Germline V gene data show CDR1 as DFQATT and CDR2 as SNEGSKA (reference sequence). CDR3 length: 15 amino acids. Trimming left V 1 base short and J 0 bases short, with 13 bases between. CDR3: CSARVTASSSYEQYF. CDR3 nucleotide sequence: TGCAGTGCTAGAGTCACGGCGTCCAGCTCCTACGAGCAGTACTTC.

This clonotype has only a few counts. The V and J genes are TRBV5-1 and TRBJ2-6; no reliable D call. Trimming removed 4 bases from V and 0 bases from J, with 8 bases in between. The CDR3 runs 15 residues. In germline, CDR1 is SGHRS, CDR2 YFSETQ. CDR3 sequence reads: CASSPPPSGANVLTF. CDR3 bases: TGCGCCAGCAGCCCACCGCCCTCTGGGGCCAACGTCCTGACTTTC.

This sequence joins TRBV28 and TRBJ2-2; 9 bases match TRBD1. V lost 6 bases to trimming and J lost 5 bases; unmatched junction nucleotides: 10. The germline CDR1 and CDR2 sequences are MDHEN and SYDVKM. The CDR3 is made up of 16 amino acids. The CDR3 loop is CASSNLPGQGTGELFF. Here the CDR3 DNA reads TGTGCCAGCAGCAACTTGCCGGGACAGGGAACCGGGGAGCTGTTTTTT. The full variable domain, completed using reference TRBV28 and TRBJ2-2, is DVKVTQSSRYLVKRTGEKVFLECVQDMDHENMFWYRQDPGLGLRLIYFSYDVKMKEKGDIPEGYSVSREKKERFSLILESASTNQTSMYLCASSNLPGQGTGELFFGEGSRLTVL.

CDR3 region: CASSSSGTSIPGELFF. The CDR3, as DNA: TGTGCCAGCAGCTCCTCGGGGACTAGCATCCCCGGGGAGCTGTTTTTT. The rearrangement uses TRBV7-3 and TRBJ2-2; 9 bases align to TRBD2. The CDR3 sequence is 16 residues long. In germline, CDR1 is SGHTA, CDR2 FQGTGA. Unmatched junction bases numbered 9, after V lost 4 bases and J lost 6 bases.

This clonotype turned up a few times. The germline gene is not matched at one end of the junction; a read error may be the cause. This CDR3 reads CATSRTGSYGHTF. The DNA of the CDR3 is TGTGCCACCAGCCGGACAGGGTCGTATGGCCACACCTTC. The V gene is TRBV24-1, the J gene TRBJ1-2, with TRBD1 matching 8 bases. Germline-derived CDR1 and CDR2 are KGHDR and SFDVKD. This CDR3 has 13 residues.

The chain couples TRBV10-3 to TRBJ1-4; 9 nucleotides match TRBD1. The CDR3 has 15 residues. The germline V gene encodes CDR1 ENHRY and CDR2 SYGVKD. V trimming: 10 bases; J trimming: 7 bases; junction bases outside the gene matches: 13. The CDR3 loop is CATRGQGQGSEKLFF. CDR3 DNA: TGTGCCACCCGAGGCCAGGGACAGGGCAGTGAAAAACTGTTTTTT.

For this clonotype: This sequence may be a read error, since a much larger clone differs from it by one base. The chain has TRBV12-5 and TRBJ2-1; unclear D gene. There are 17 residues in the CDR3. Germline V gene sequence: CDR1 LGHNT, CDR2 FRNRAP. CDR3 loop: CASGPPRSTNSYDEQFF. As DNA, the CDR3 is TGTGCTAGTGGTCCCCCGAGGAGTACAAACTCCTACGATGAGCAGTTCTTC.

V usage is TRBV9 and J usage is TRBJ2-2, with TRBD2 matching over 8 bases. This CDR3 comprises 19 residues. The V segment lost 1 base and the J segment 1 base; nucleotides outside the gene matches: 12. CDR1 is SGDLS and CDR2 is YYNGEE in the germline V gene. The CDR3: CASSVSVAALAVNTGELFF. In DNA, the CDR3 is TGTGCCAGCAGCGTATCAGTGGCTGCACTAGCGGTGAACACCGGGGAGCTGTTTTTT.

The DNA of the CDR3 is TGTGCCAGCAGCTCCTACGGACTAGCGGGGGGGCGAGATACGCAGTATTTT. Protein product: CASSSYGLAGGRDTQYF. This chain connects TRBV7-9 to TRBJ2-3; 15 nucleotides agree with TRBD2. Per the germline V gene, CDR1 is SEHNR and CDR2 is FQNEAQ (reference sequence). The CDR3 runs 17 residues. J was trimmed by 5 bases and V by 4 bases; bases with no gene match: 7.

The chain combines TRBV28 with TRBJ1-3; 8 bases line up with TRBD1. Per the germline V gene, CDR1 is MDHEN and CDR2 is SYDVKM. The CDR3 extends over 17 amino acids. V trimming: 5 bases; J trimming: 0 bases; junction bases outside the gene matches: 9. The chain's CDR3 is CASSPRTGPFSGNTIYF. The CDR3 DNA reads as TGTGCCAGCAGTCCCCGGACAGGGCCTTTCTCTGGAAACACCATATATTTT.

Concerning this clonotype itself: The junction differs from germline at one of its ends, possibly a read error. The chain joins TRBV7-2 to TRBJ2-3, with D tentatively TRBD1 (5 bases). This CDR3 contains 12 residues. Germline CDR1 and CDR2: SGHTA and FQGNSA. In nucleotides, the CDR3 is TGTGCCAGCAGCTACTCGACAGAAACGCAGTATTTT. It specifies CASSYSTETQYF.

This clonotype has a count of ten or more. The chain employs TRBV20-1 and TRBJ2-1, with TRBD2 matching over 7 bases. The germline gives CDR1 DFQATT, CDR2 SNEGSKA (reference sequence). This CDR3 has 12 residues. V lost 5 bases and J lost 6; bases outside the gene matches: 4. For the CDR3, the DNA is TGCAGTGCTGATGGACTAGTCAATGAGCAGTTCTTC. It codes for CSADGLVNEQFF.

This clonotype was seen only a few times. The CDR3: CASSPKRTGLKNEQFF. The CDR3 nucleotides are TGTGCCAGCAGTCCTAAGAGGACAGGGTTGAAGAATGAGCAGTTCTTC. V is TRBV6-1 and J is TRBJ2-1; TRBD1 aligns across 8 bases. Trimming took 5 bases from V and 7 from J; bases not matched to a gene: 13. CDR3 length: 16 residues. CDR1 MNHNS and CDR2 SASEGT come from the germline V gene.

This clonotype came up many times. CDR3 loop: CASTQGNEQFF. As DNA, the CDR3 is TGTGCCAGCACCCAGGGGAATGAGCAGTTCTTC. The V call is TRBV3-1, the J call TRBJ2-1; possible D gene TRBD1, 6 bases. V was clipped by 7 bases and J by 7 bases, with 8 bases between them. This CDR3 contains 11 residues. Germline V gene data show CDR1 as LGHDT and CDR2 as YNNKEL (reference sequence).

This clonotype was recorded at least ten times. The chain uses TRBV9 and TRBJ2-2, with D hard to call. The CDR3 is 16 residues long. Germline V gene lookup returns CDR1 SGDLS and CDR2 YYNGEE. The germline V and J ends were trimmed by 0 bases and 0 bases, with 9 bases remaining between them. This CDR3 is CASSVGSLTNTGELFF. CDR3 in DNA: TGTGCCAGCAGCGTAGGGAGCCTGACGAACACCGGGGAGCTGTTTTTT.

The V and J genes are TRBV10-1 and TRBJ2-3; D is uncertain. Germline V gives CDR1 WNHNN, CDR2 SYGVQD (reference sequence). V shed 1 base and J shed 0 bases, with 8 bases lying between them. CDR3 size: 15 residues. As DNA, the CDR3 is TGCGCCAGCAGTGAGTTGGCGGTCAGCACAGATACGCAGTATTTT. Its protein product is CASSELAVSTDTQYF.

The chain couples TRBV5-1 to TRBJ2-5; TRBD2 agrees at 7 bases. CDR3 length: 14 amino acids. Trimming at V came to 6 bases and at J to 2 bases, leaving 7 bases not matched to a gene. Germline V gene lookup returns CDR1 SGHRS and CDR2 YFSETQ. CDR3 sequence (DNA): TGCGCCAGCAAGTCTAGCGGAATACAAGAGACCCAGTACTTC. Amino acids: CASKSSGIQETQYF. Filled out from reference TRBV5-1 and TRBJ2-5, the complete variable domain reads KAGVTQTPRYLIKTRGQQVTLSCSPISGHRSVSWYQQTPGQGLQFLFEYFSETQRNKGNFPGRFSGRQFSNSRSEMNVSTLELGDSALYLCASKSSGIQETQYFGPGTRLLVL.

This chain uses TRBV24-1 with TRBJ2-3; D not resolved. The CDR3 consists of 16 residues. Trimming removed 4 bases from V and 0 bases from J, with 13 bases in between. CDR1 KGHDR and CDR2 SFDVKD come from the germline V gene. CDR3 sequence (DNA): TGTGCCACCAGTGACCCTTCTAACCCTAGCACAGATACGCAGTATTTT. Residues: CATSDPSNPSTDTQYF.

In this sample, this clonotype turned up a few times. This sequence joins TRBV5-1 and TRBJ2-7; TRBD1 is a possible D gene (5 bases). CDR3 length equals 14 residues. Trimming shortened V by 0 bases and J by 6 bases, and 13 bases separated the two germline ends. Germline V gene data show CDR1 as SGHRS and CDR2 as YFSETQ. The CDR3 here is CASSLVSGSSEQYF. CDR3 coding DNA: TGCGCCAGCAGCTTGGTGTCAGGGTCATCCGAGCAGTACTTC.

The rearrangement links TRBV5-5 to TRBJ2-1; 11 nucleotides agree with TRBD2. V dropped 0 bases and J dropped 7; count of bases not matched to a gene: 6. CDR3 length equals 16 residues. From germline, CDR1 is SGHKS and CDR2 YYEKEE (reference sequence). In nucleotides, the CDR3 is TGTGCCAGCAGCTTGGAACTAGCGGGAGTTCGGAATGAGCAGTTCTTC. This codes for CASSLELAGVRNEQFF.